The entry below gives a single TCR beta chain sequence along with its context. In the study's own analysis: Estimated nucleated cell counts came from reference gene primer amplification. The assay was immunoSEQ multiplex PCR, and TCRdb's table has in-frame clones only and misses some. The V and J calls and clone size come from that table; D and trimming were worked out from the DNA. The sample carries over 200,000 clones, approximately 82% recorded once. These data belong to a study of blood T cell repertoires in COVID-19. The wider study: Samples representing acute and convalescent COVID-19 were sourced from the United States, Italy and Spain. Sources were T cells, B-cell-depleted T cells, or PBMCs; the material itself was cDNA or gDNA.

The germline V gene has CDR1 MDHEN and CDR2 SYDVKM. This CDR3 is 17 amino acids long. With 3 bases removed from V and 4 bases from J, the gap between germline ends came to 19 bases. V usage is TRBV28 and J usage is TRBJ1-5, with D hard to call. This sequence originates from a woman between 65 and 79 years old with active or convalescent COVID-19. The material sequenced was peripheral blood. In DNA, the CDR3 is TGTGCCAGCAGTTTGGGCCTGAGCGGCCACCGTAATCAGCCCCAGCATTTT. It yields the protein CASSLGLSGHRNQPQHF.